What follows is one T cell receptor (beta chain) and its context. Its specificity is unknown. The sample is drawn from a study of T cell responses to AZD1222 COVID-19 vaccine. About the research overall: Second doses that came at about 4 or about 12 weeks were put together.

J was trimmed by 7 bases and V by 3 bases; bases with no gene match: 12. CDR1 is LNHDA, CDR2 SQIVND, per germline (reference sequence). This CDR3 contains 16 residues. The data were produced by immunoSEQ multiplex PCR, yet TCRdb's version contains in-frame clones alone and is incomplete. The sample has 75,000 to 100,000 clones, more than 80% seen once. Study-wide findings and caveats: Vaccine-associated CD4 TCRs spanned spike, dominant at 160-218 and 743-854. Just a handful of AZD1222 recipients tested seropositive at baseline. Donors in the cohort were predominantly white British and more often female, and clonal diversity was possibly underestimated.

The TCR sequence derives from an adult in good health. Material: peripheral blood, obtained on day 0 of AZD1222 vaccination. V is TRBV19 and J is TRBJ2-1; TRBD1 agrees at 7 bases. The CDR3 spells CASSIPGGDSANEQFF. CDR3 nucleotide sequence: TGTGCCAGTAGTATTCCGGGTGGGGACAGTGCGAATGAGCAGTTCTTC.